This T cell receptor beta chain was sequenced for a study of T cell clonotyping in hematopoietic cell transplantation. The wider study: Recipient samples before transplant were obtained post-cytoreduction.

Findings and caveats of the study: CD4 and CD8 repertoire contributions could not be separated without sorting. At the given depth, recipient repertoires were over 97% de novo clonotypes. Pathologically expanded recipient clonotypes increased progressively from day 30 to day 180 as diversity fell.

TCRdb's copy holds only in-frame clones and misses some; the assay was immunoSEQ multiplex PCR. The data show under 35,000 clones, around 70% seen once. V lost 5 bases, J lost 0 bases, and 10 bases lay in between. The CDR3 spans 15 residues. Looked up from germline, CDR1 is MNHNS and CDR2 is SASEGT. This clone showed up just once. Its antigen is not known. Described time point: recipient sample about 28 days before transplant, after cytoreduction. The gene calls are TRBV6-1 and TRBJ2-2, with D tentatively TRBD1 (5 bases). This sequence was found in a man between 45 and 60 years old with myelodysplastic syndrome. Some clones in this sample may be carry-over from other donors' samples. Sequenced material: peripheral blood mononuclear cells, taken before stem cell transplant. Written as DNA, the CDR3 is TGTGCCAGCAGTATCTCGACAGCGAACACCGGGGAGCTGTTTTTT. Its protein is CASSISTANTGELFF.